This record covers a single TCR beta chain. Given a much more abundant clone one base away, this may be a read error. The entry originates in a study of T cells in Graves' hyperthyroidism and ophthalmopathy. Germline-derived CDR1 and CDR2 are MDHEN and SYDVKM. The CDR3 consists of 14 residues. Amplified TCR beta CDR3 regions derived from RNA transcripts. RT-PCR in the first round (using the HTBI primer set) targeted the TCR CDR3. One entry per CDR3 protein, called by TCRdb with MiXCR from the multiplex PCR reads. This table has roughly 700,000 distinct CDR3 sequences, 12% to 15% appearing once. The sequenced sample consisted of blood. The origin of this receptor is a young woman with Graves' hyperthyroidism. The J gene is TRBJ2-7, the V gene TRBV28; D remains ambiguous. CDR3 in amino acids: CASSLLDPSHEQYF. In DNA, the CDR3 is TGTGCCAGCAGTTTATTGGATCCCTCCCACGAGCAGTACTTC.